The rows below give T cell receptor beta chains drawn from one sample of a study of CD8+CD57+ T cells in acquired aplastic anemia. Each CDR3 protein is one row after TCRdb ran MiXCR on the reads. Counted here are about 130,000 distinct CDR3 sequences, more than 40% occurring once; the ten biggest clones make up about 2.5%. The sequenced sample was sorted CD4+, CD8+, or CD8+CD57+ T cells (not recorded which) from PBMCs. These receptors all stem from a human donor in good health, serving as a control. The CDR3 runs from the conserved cysteine through the conserved F or W. The D gene is left open where the match is weak. Not every row has a clone size; where given, it reads once, few, many or a size class.

- TRBD1 TRBJ2-7 TRBV6-1 TGTGCCAGCAATCAGGGACAGGGGCCCTCCTACGAGCAGTACTTC CASNQGQGPSYEQYF
- TRBD2 TRBJ2-1 TRBV10-3 TGTGCCATCTGGAGCGGGATCCCCTACAATGAGCAGTTCTTC CAIWSGIPYNEQFF
once - TRBJ2-5 TRBV10-3 TGTGCCAGCAGGGCCCAGTTGGAGACCCAGTACTTC CASRAQLETQYF
many TRBD1 TRBJ1-4 TRBV7-9 TGTGCCAGCAGCTTAGTCGTGGGACAGGGATATGAAAAACTGCTTTTT CASSLVVGQGYEKLLF
- TRBD1 TRBJ2-7 TRBV2 TGTGCCAGCTGCAACGCGGCGACAGGGTATGACGAGCAGTACTTC CASCNAATGYDEQYF
- - TRBJ1-5 TRBV19 TGTGCCAGTAGTATTGGGGGTGGTCAGCCCCAGCATTTT CASSIGGGQPQHF
- - TRBJ2-6 TRBV15 TGTGCCACCAGCAGGACTGCTGGGGCCAACGTCCTGACTTTC CATSRTAGANVLTF
once - TRBJ2-5 TRBV4-3 TGCGCCAGCAGCCAAGATGCGTACAGGGAGACCCAGTACTTC CASSQDAYRETQYF
once TRBD1 TRBJ1-6 TRBV7-2 TGTGCCAGCAGTTTGACAGGGACGGTTTCACCCCTCCACTTT CASSLTGTVSPLHF
many - TRBJ2-1 TRBV7-9 TGTGCCAGCAGCCTAAGACAGGTCTACAATGAGCAGTTCTTC CASSLRQVYNEQFF
many - TRBJ1-2 TRBV6-5 TGTGCCAGCAGTTACCGGTCCTCTGGTGGCTACACCTTC CASSYRSSGGYTF
many - TRBJ2-1 TRBV5-8 TGTGCCAGCAGTTTACAGGGTTTGGGTGAGCAGTTCTTC CASSLQGLGEQFF
- - TRBJ1-2 TRBV20-1 TGCAGTGCTAGAGTAACCTTATCTGGCTACACCTTC CSARVTLSGYTF
many TRBD2 TRBJ2-7 TRBV12-3/TRBV12-4 TGTGCCAGCAGTCCCACAGCGGGGAACTACGAGCAGTACTTC CASSPTAGNYEQYF
- - TRBJ1-6 TRBV25-1 TGTGCCAGCAGTGCCACGAGCTCCTATAATTCACCCCTCCACTTT CASSATSSYNSPLHF
- TRBD1 TRBJ2-7 TRBV29-1 TGCAGCGTTCAGAACGACAGGGAAGAGCAGTACTTC CSVQNDREEQYF
- TRBD1 TRBJ1-1 TRBV19 TGTGCCAGCAACAAGGGACAGGGCACTGAAGCTTTCTTT CASNKGQGTEAFF
many - TRBJ1-1 TRBV7-2 TGTGCCAGCAGCCCCGACAGGAGGGCTGAAGCTTTCTTT CASSPDRRAEAFF
- TRBD2 TRBJ2-2 TRBV7-3 TGTGCCAGCAGATCCGGACTAGCGGGGACCGGGGAGCTGTTTTTT CASRSGLAGTGELFF
many TRBD2 TRBJ2-2 TRBV20-1 TGCAGTGCTAGTGCTAGCGGGGGGGGAGTCACCGGGGAGCTGTTTTTT CSASASGGGVTGELFF
- - TRBJ1-2 TRBV19 TGTGCCAGTAGTATGGCACCTGCTCCGGGACGAGAGAACTATGGCTACACCTTC CASSMAPAPGRENYGYTF
many - TRBJ1-2 TRBV12-5 TGTGCTAGTGGTTTGGTCAGGGTGATTGGCTACACCTTC CASGLVRVIGYTF
- - TRBJ1-2 TRBV20-1 TGCAGTGCGTTGCTAGGGGCATATGGCTACACCTTC CSALLGAYGYTF
- TRBD2 TRBJ2-7 TRBV3-1 TGTGCCAGCAGCCTACTAGCGGGCTACGAGCAGTACTTC CASSLLAGYEQYF
many - TRBJ1-2 TRBV6-1 TGTGCCAGCAGTGCTTCAGGGGAATACTATGGCTACACCTTC CASSASGEYYGYTF
- TRBD1 TRBJ1-3 TRBV11-1 TGTGCCAGCAGCTTGTCGACAGGGGTGGGAAACACCATATATTTT CASSLSTGVGNTIYF
many TRBD2 TRBJ2-1 TRBV20-1 TGCAGTGCGCGGGAGCGCCCTAGCCCAATCCATGAGCAGTTCTTC CSARERPSPIHEQFF
many - TRBJ2-2 TRBV19 TGTGCCAGTAATCGAAGACAGGCGAACACCGGGGAGCTGTTTTTT CASNRRQANTGELFF
- - TRBJ1-1 TRBV10-3 TGTGCCATCAGTGTTGGCGTGAACACTGAAGCTTTCTTT CAISVGVNTEAFF
few TRBD1 TRBJ2-7 TRBV2 TGTGCCAGCAGTGTACAGGGGTCTACCTACGAGCAGTACTTC CASSVQGSTYEQYF
many - TRBJ1-1 TRBV7-6 TGTGCCAGCAGCTTAGTGGGGATAGGCGAAGCTTTCTTT CASSLVGIGEAFF
many TRBD1 TRBJ1-6 TRBV6-5 TGTGCCAGCAGTCACGGGACAGGGGGAACTGTTGCACCCCTCCACTTT CASSHGTGGTVAPLHF
- - TRBJ2-1 TRBV19 TGTGCCAGTAGTATCGTGGGGGGTTCATATGAAGAGCAGTTCTTC CASSIVGGSYEEQFF
- TRBD1 TRBJ2-5 TRBV20-1 TGCAGTGCCAAAAGTCCGACAGGGAACCAAGAGACCCAGTACTTC CSAKSPTGNQETQYF
- - TRBJ2-7 TRBV24-1 TGTGCCACCAGTGATCCCCGTACCTTGGGGGGCTCCTACGAGCAGTACTTC CATSDPRTLGGSYEQYF
- - TRBJ2-7 TRBV10-2 TGCGCCAGCAGTCCAGACGGCGTAGAGCAGTACTTC CASSPDGVEQYF
few - TRBJ1-4 TRBV6-1 TGTGCCAGCAGTGACGACGGGAATAATGAAAAACTGTTTTTT CASSDDGNNEKLFF
- TRBD2 TRBJ2-7 TRBV9 TGTGCCAGCAGCATCCGGGGCCCTGGCGGGGGACCCTACGAGCAGTACTTC CASSIRGPGGGPYEQYF
- TRBD2 TRBJ2-7 TRBV20-1 TGCAGTGCTAGGGGACTAGCGGGGGGGTTCAAGCAGTACTTC CSARGLAGGFKQYF
- - TRBJ1-1 TRBV11-1 TGTGCCAGCAGCAAACTCACAGGGATAAACACTGAAGCTTTCTTT CASSKLTGINTEAFF
few - TRBJ1-4 TRBV19 TGTGCCAGTCTGGAACGGGTTAATGAAAAACTGTTTTTT CASLERVNEKLFF
many - TRBJ1-1 TRBV5-1 TGCGCCAGCAGCTTGTACAGCTCGAACACTGAAGCTTTCTTT CASSLYSSNTEAFF
- TRBD2 TRBJ2-5 TRBV2 TGTGCCAGCAGTGAAGCTAGCGGGGGGGTCCAAGAGACCCAGTACTTC CASSEASGGVQETQYF
- TRBD2 TRBJ2-2 TRBV10-1 TGCGCCAGCAGCCTAGGACTAGCCGGGGAGCTGTTTTTT CASSLGLAGELFF
many - TRBJ2-5 TRBV9 TGTGCCAGCACGAAGGGACCCCAAGAGACCCAGTACTTC CASTKGPQETQYF
many - TRBJ1-2 TRBV20-1 TGCAGTGCTAGCCCGTCCTTGGTCCCCCTCGGCCCGAACTATGGCTACACCTTC CSASPSLVPLGPNYGYTF
few TRBD1 TRBJ2-2 TRBV4-1 TGCGCCAGCAGCCTATCGGGGGCAGGGGGCCCCGGGGAGCTGTTTTTT CASSLSGAGGPGELFF
- TRBD1 TRBJ2-7 TRBV20-1 TGCAGTGCTAGTGGGCAGGGGGCGTCTCAGGGCTCCTACGAGCAGTACTTC CSASGQGASQGSYEQYF
- TRBD2 TRBJ2-1 TRBV6-2/TRBV6-3 TGTGCCAGCAGCTTCCCGCGGGGGGGCTTAACCTATGAGCAGTTCTTC CASSFPRGGLTYEQFF
- TRBD1 TRBJ2-2 TRBV19 TGTGCCAGTAGTATTAAGGGACAGCTGAACACCGGGGAGCTGTTTTTT CASSIKGQLNTGELFF
- TRBD1 TRBJ1-5 TRBV2 TGTGCCAGCAGCATGGACAGGGGGAGCAATCAGCCCCAGCATTTT CASSMDRGSNQPQHF
- - TRBJ1-6 TRBV3-1 TGTGCCAGCAGCCAAGATCTGGGGGATTCACCCCTCCACTTT CASSQDLGDSPLHF
few TRBD2 TRBJ2-7 TRBV20-1 TGCAGTGCTAGCCCGCTAGCGGGAGGGAACGAGCAGTACTTC CSASPLAGGNEQYF
many - TRBJ2-7 TRBV7-2 TGTGCCAGCAGCGGACGCTCGACAGCCTTTACCTACGAGCAGTACTTC CASSGRSTAFTYEQYF
- TRBD1 TRBJ1-1 TRBV29-1 TGCAGCCTGGGACAGGGTGGCACTGAAGCTTTCTTT CSLGQGGTEAFF